This TCR beta chain comes out of a study of blood T cell repertoires in COVID-19. In the study overall: From T cells, B-cell-depleted T cells, or PBMCs came the material, which was cDNA or gDNA.

Profiling relied on immunoSEQ multiplex PCR, and the TCRdb table lists in-frame clones only, not all of them. The sample yields about 54,000 clones, roughly nine tenths seen once. The CDR3 is made up of 13 amino acids. Germline V gene sequence: CDR1 MNHEY, CDR2 SVGAGI. V lost 6 bases, J lost 8 bases, and 4 bases stayed unmatched. Material: peripheral blood. This rearrangement joins TRBV6-5 to TRBJ1-2, with 12 bases matching TRBD1. The receptor was isolated from a woman aged 55-69 years with active or convalescent COVID-19. CDR3 sequence: CASRGQGARGYTF. Written as DNA, the CDR3 is TGTGCCAGCAGGGGACAGGGGGCGCGAGGCTACACCTTC.